One T cell receptor (beta chain) is described in this entry. Its antigen target is currently unknown. Base-call qualities are not available, and no considerably larger clone is one nucleotide away. The record originates from a study of blood T cell repertoires in COVID-19 (TCRdb year 2020). Background for the entire study: Collaborator samples came from the United States, Italy and Spain and covered acute and convalescent phases of COVID-19. The material from the prospective study consisted of cDNA or gDNA derived from T cells, B-cell-depleted T cells, or PBMCs. Subjects who had been exposed to COVID-19, were actively infected with it, or had recovered from it provided the deeply sampled blood TCRbeta repertoires that made up the dataset. A freely available public database, intended as a resource for researchers studying the immune response to SARS-CoV-2, is where the repertoires were released. The samples were drawn from the first 160 participants of the ongoing ImmuneRACE study and from roughly 1,300 subjects provided by 6 global collaborators. The sample metadata nearly always contained a de-identified subject ID, COVID-19 status, age in years and sex. Where HLA class I and class II types were available, the types were taken from metadata supplied by the sample provider, not from assay-based typing. The paper as a whole reports these results and caveats: The quantity of clinical and demographic metadata differed by source and by participant and was supplied without curation.

The germline V end is reduced by 0 bases and the J end by 11 bases; junction bases left unmatched: 3. From the germline V gene, CDR1 is MNHEY and CDR2 is SVGAGI. The CDR3 starts with the cysteine, ends with the phenylalanine, and has 12 residues. Here the CDR3 DNA is all that survives: 36 bases in frame from base 1. The immunoSEQ Assay, a bias-controlled multiplex PCR, was used to amplify TCRbeta CDR3 regions from genomic DNA. As for the original processing: The number of nucleated cells in each sample was estimated from the amplification of reference gene primers within the assay. To quantify the absolute abundance of each unique TCRbeta CDR3 rearrangement, sequence reads were collapsed and filtered. For each sample, productive Simpson clonality was calculated as the square root of Simpson's diversity index over productive rearrangements. In its TCRdb copy, this immuneACCESS table keeps in-frame sequences only and misses some clones. Where compared with another copy, unresolved V genes explain less than half of these, and the others have no known cause. The DNA was the basis for D and trimming; V, J and clone size are from that table. Counted in this sample were about 140,000 clones; more than 65% of them appeared once. Approximately 8% of the sample comes from the top ten.

Each collaborating institution followed its own protocols to collect whole blood in K2EDTA tubes. For TCRbeta analysis, collaborators shipped samples as frozen whole blood, isolated PBMCs, or DNA extracted from either of those sample types. Material: peripheral blood. This receptor was taken from a human donor in a cohort sampled during active COVID-19. The chain uses TRBV6-5 and TRBJ2-7; a stretch of 8 junction bases matches TRBD1. The CDR3 sequence is CASSYSTGVEYF. In nucleotides, the sequence is TGTGCCAGCAGTTACTCGACAGGGGTCGAGTACTTC.